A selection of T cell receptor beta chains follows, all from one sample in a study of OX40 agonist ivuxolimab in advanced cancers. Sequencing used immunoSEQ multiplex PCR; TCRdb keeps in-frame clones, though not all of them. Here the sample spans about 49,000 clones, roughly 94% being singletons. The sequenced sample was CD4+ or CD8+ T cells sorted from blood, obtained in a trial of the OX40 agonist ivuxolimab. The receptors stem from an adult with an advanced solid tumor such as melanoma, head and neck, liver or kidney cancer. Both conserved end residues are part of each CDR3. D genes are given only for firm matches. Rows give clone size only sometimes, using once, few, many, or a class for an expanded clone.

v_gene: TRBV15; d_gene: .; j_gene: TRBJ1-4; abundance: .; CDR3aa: CATSRGSGREQEKLFF; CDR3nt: TGTGCCACCAGCAGGGGAAGCGGCAGGGAGCAAGAAAAACTGTTTTTT
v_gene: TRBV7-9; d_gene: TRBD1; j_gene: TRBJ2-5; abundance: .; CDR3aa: CATARGPRETQYF; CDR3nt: TGTGCCACCGCCAGGGGGCCCCGGGAGACCCAGTACTTC
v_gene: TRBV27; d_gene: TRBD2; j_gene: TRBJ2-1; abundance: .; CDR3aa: CASSLGTSGTNEQFF; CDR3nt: TGTGCCAGCAGTTTAGGGACTAGCGGGACCAATGAGCAGTTCTTC
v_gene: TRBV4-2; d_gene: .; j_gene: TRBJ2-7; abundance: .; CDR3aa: CASSKVQAYEQYF; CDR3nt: TGTGCCAGCAGCAAGGTACAGGCCTACGAGCAGTACTTC
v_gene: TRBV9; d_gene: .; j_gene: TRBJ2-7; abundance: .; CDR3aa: CASSVGGHEQYF; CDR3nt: TGTGCCAGCAGCGTAGGGGGCCACGAGCAGTACTTC
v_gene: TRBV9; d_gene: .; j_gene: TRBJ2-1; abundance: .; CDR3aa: CASSASGAYNEQFF; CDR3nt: TGTGCCAGCAGCGCCAGCGGAGCCTACAATGAGCAGTTCTTC
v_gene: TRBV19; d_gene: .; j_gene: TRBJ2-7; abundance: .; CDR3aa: CASNFGISYEQYF; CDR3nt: TGTGCCAGTAACTTCGGTATCTCCTACGAGCAGTACTTC
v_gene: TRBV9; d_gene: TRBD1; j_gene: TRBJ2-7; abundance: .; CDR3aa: CASSVGTGAGKVYEQYF; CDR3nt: TGTGCCAGCAGCGTAGGGACAGGGGCTGGGAAAGTCTACGAGCAGTACTTC
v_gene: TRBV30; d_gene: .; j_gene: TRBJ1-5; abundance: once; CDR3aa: CAWSPLPNQPQHF; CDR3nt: TGTGCCTGGAGCCCTCTACCGAATCAGCCCCAGCATTTT
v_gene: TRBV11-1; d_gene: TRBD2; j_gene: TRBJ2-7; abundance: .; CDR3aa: CASSLGLATEQYF; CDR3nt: TGTGCCAGCAGCTTAGGACTAGCAACCGAGCAGTACTTC
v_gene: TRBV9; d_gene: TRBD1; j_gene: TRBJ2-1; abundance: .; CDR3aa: CASSVSGTGWAEQFF; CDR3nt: TGTGCCAGCAGCGTCTCCGGGACAGGGTGGGCTGAGCAGTTCTTC
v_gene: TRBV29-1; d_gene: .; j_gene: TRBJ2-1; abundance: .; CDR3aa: CSVEGGARGSYNEQFF; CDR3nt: TGCAGCGTTGAAGGCGGAGCTAGGGGGTCCTACAATGAGCAGTTCTTC
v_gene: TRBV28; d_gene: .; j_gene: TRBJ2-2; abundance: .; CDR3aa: CASSLGGSGELFF; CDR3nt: TGTGCCAGCAGTTTAGGGGGGAGCGGGGAGCTGTTTTTT
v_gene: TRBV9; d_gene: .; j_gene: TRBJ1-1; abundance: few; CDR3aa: CASSVNSGDTEAFF; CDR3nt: TGTGCCAGCAGCGTAAACTCGGGGGACACTGAAGCTTTCTTT
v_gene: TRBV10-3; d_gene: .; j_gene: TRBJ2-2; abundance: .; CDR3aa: CAISEDPGTNTGELFF; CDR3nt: TGTGCCATCAGTGAGGATCCAGGGACGAACACCGGGGAGCTGTTTTTT
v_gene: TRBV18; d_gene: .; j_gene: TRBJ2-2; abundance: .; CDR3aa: CASAEPTVSGELFF; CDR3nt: TGTGCCAGCGCAGAACCGACGGTATCCGGGGAGCTGTTTTTT
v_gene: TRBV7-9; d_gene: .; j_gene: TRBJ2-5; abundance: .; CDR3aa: CASTDMTGSETQYF; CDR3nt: TGTGCCAGCACAGACATGACGGGTTCGGAGACCCAGTACTTC
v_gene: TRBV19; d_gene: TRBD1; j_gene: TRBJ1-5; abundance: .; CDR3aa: CASSVDRDNQPQHF; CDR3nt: TGTGCCAGTAGTGTTGACAGGGACAATCAGCCCCAGCATTTT
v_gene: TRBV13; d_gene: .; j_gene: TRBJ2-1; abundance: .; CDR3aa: CASNSQYNEQFF; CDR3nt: TGTGCCAGCAACTCACAGTACAATGAGCAGTTCTTC
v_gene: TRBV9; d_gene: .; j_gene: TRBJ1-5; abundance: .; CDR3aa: CASSVDGWQPQHF; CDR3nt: TGTGCCAGCAGCGTAGATGGTTGGCAGCCCCAGCATTTT
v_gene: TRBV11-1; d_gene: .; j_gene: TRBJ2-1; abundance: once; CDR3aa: CASRDWGSRNEQFF; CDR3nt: TGTGCCAGCAGGGATTGGGGGAGTAGGAATGAGCAGTTCTTC
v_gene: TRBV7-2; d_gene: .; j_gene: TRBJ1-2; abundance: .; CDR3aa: CASTFGTEYGYTF; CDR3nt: TGTGCCAGCACTTTCGGGACCGAATATGGCTACACCTTC
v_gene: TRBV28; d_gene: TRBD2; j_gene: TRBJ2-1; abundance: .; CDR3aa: CASSSGTSDWGINEQFF; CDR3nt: TGTGCCAGCAGTTCCGGGACTAGCGACTGGGGTATCAATGAGCAGTTCTTC
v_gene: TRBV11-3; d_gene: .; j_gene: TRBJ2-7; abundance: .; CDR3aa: CASSLWPDYEQYF; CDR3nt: TGTGCCAGCAGCTTATGGCCAGACTACGAGCAGTACTTC
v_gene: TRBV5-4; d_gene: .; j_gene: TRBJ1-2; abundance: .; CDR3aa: CASSTEGSGGYTF; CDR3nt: TGTGCCAGCAGCACCGAGGGTAGTGGTGGCTACACCTTC
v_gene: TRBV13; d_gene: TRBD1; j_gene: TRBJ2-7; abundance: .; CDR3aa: CASSSYPPGQGPYEQYF; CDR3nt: TGTGCCAGCAGCTCCTACCCGCCGGGACAGGGGCCTTACGAGCAGTACTTC
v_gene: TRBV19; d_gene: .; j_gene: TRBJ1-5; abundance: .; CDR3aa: CASSMAGGPNQPQHF; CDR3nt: TGTGCCAGTAGTATGGCCGGGGGCCCCAATCAGCCCCAGCATTTT
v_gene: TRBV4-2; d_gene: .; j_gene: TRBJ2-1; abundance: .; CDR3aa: CASSPMSGEQFF; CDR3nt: TGTGCCAGCAGCCCAATGTCTGGTGAGCAGTTCTTC
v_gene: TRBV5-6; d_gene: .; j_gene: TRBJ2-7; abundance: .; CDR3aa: CASSEGSGPYEQYF; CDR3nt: TGTGCCAGCAGCGAGGGTAGCGGACCCTACGAGCAGTACTTC
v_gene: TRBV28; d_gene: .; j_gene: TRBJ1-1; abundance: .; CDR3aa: CASSPPGVGTEAFF; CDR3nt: TGTGCCAGCAGTCCCCCTGGGGTCGGCACTGAAGCTTTCTTT
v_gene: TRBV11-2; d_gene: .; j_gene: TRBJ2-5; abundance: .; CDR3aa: CASRPQRESFYQETQYF; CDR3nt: TGTGCCAGCAGACCTCAGAGGGAGAGTTTTTATCAAGAGACCCAGTACTTC
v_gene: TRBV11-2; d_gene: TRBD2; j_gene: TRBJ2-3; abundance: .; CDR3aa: CASSLEASGSTDTQYF; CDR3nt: TGTGCCAGCAGCTTAGAGGCTAGCGGGAGCACAGATACGCAGTATTTT
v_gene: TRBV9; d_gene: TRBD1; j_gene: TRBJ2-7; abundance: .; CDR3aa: CASSVGQGMDEQYF; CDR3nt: TGTGCCAGCAGCGTAGGACAGGGGATGGACGAGCAGTACTTC
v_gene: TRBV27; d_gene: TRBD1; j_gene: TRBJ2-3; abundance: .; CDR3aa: CASGPGQGIDTQYF; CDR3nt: TGTGCCAGCGGACCGGGACAGGGGATCGATACGCAGTATTTT
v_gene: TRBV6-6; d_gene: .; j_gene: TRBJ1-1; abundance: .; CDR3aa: CASSYGQPSTEAFF; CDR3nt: TGTGCCAGCAGTTACGGACAGCCTAGCACTGAAGCTTTCTTT
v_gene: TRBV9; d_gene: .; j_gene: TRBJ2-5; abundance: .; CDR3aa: CASSVAQETQYF; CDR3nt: TGTGCCAGCAGCGTAGCTCAGGAGACCCAGTACTTC
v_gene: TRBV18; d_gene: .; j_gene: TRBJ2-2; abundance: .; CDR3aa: CASSPGTRNTGELFF; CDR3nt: TGTGCCAGCTCACCAGGGACACGGAACACCGGGGAGCTGTTTTTT
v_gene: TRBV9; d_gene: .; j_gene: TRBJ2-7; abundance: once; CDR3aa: CASSVGGAPSYEQYF; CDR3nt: TGTGCCAGCAGCGTAGGGGGGGCCCCCTCCTACGAGCAGTACTTC
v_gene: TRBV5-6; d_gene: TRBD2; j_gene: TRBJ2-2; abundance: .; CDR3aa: CASSLGASGSTGELFF; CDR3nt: TGTGCCAGCAGCTTGGGGGCTAGCGGGAGCACCGGGGAGCTGTTTTTT
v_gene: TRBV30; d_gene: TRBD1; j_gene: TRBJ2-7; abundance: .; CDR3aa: CAWSHPPGQGMGYEQYF; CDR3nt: TGTGCCTGGAGCCACCCGCCGGGACAGGGAATGGGCTACGAGCAGTACTTC
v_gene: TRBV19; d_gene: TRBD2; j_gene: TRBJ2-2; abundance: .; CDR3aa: CASSIVLGLADTGELFF; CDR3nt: TGTGCCAGTAGTATAGTACTGGGACTAGCGGACACCGGGGAGCTGTTTTTT
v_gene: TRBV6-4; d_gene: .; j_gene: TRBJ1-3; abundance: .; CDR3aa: CASRRRFSGNTIYF; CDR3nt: TGTGCCAGCAGACGGAGATTTTCTGGAAACACCATATATTTT
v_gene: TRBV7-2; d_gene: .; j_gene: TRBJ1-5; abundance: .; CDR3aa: CASSLGWGGSNQPQHF; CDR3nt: TGTGCCAGCAGCTTAGGATGGGGGGGTAGCAATCAGCCCCAGCATTTT
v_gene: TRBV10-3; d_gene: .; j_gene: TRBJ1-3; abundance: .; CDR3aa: CAISAMEGVSGNTIYF; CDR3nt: TGTGCCATCAGTGCGATGGAGGGGGTATCTGGAAACACCATATATTTT
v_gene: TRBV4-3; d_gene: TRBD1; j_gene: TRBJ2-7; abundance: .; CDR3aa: CASSHGQGALYEQYF; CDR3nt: TGCGCCAGCAGCCACGGACAGGGGGCTTTGTACGAGCAGTACTTC
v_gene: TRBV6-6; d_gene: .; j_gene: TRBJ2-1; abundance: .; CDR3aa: CASSFGGNEQFF; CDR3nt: TGTGCCAGCAGTTTTGGGGGAAATGAGCAGTTCTTC
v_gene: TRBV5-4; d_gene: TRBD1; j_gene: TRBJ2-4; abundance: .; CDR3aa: CASSSNQGARRSSIQYF; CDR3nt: TGTGCCAGCAGCTCGAACCAGGGGGCGCGGCGGTCGAGCATTCAGTACTTC
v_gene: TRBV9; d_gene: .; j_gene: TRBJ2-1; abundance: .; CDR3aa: CASSGVSNEQFF; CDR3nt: TGTGCCAGCAGCGGAGTGAGCAATGAGCAGTTCTTC
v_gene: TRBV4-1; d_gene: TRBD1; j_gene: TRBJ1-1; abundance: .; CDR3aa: CASSQTGTGLFDTEAFF; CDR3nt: TGCGCCAGCAGCCAAACCGGGACAGGGCTTTTCGACACTGAAGCTTTCTTT
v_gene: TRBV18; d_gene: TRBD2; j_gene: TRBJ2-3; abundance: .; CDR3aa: CASSPTGGRPKTDTQYF; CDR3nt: TGTGCCAGCTCACCAACGGGCGGGAGACCCAAAACAGATACGCAGTATTTT
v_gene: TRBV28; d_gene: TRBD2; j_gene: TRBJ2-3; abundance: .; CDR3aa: CAGLAANSSTDTQYF; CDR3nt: TGTGCCGGACTAGCGGCGAATTCTAGCACAGATACGCAGTATTTT
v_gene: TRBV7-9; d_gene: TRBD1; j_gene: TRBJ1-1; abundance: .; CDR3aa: CASSPGQGAPGTEAFF; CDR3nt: TGTGCCAGCAGCCCCGGACAGGGGGCGCCGGGAACTGAAGCTTTCTTT
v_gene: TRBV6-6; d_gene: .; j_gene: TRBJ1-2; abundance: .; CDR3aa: CASTPGGGGYTF; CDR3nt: TGTGCCAGCACCCCTGGGGGGGGTGGCTACACCTTC
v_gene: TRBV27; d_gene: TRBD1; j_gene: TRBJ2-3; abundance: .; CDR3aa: CASSLDRVLLRTSTDTQYF; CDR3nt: TGTGCCAGCAGTTTGGACAGGGTACTTCTCCGGACTAGCACAGATACGCAGTATTTT
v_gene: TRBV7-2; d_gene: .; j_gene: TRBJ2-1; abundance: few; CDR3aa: CASSFPPRNEQFF; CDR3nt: TGTGCCAGCAGCTTTCCTCCTCGCAATGAGCAGTTCTTC
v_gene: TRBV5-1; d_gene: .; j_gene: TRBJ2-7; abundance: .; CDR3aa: CASMGSNSYEQYF; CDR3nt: TGCGCCAGCATGGGCTCAAACTCCTACGAGCAGTACTTC
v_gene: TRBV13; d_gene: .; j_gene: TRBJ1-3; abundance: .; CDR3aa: CASSLRGELTGNTIYF; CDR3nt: TGTGCCAGCAGCTTACGGGGGGAGCTAACTGGAAACACCATATATTTT
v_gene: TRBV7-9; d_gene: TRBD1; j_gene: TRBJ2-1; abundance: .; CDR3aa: CASSQGAGWRINEQFF; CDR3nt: TGTGCCAGCAGCCAGGGGGCGGGATGGCGGATAAATGAGCAGTTCTTC